This T cell receptor beta chain was obtained from a study of blood T cell repertoires in COVID-19. The wider study: COVID-19 samples, acute and convalescent, were from the United States, Italy and Spain. Sources were T cells, B-cell-depleted T cells, or PBMCs; the material itself was cDNA or gDNA.

The CDR3 is 14 amino acids. V was pared by 6 bases and J by 5 bases, with 14 bases between. Germline V gene lookup returns CDR1 KGHSH and CDR2 LQKENI. Authors' processing steps: Scientists estimated how many nucleated cells there were by amplifying reference gene primers. Here immunoSEQ multiplex PCR was the method, and the copy in TCRdb shows in-frame clones only, minus some. The DNA was the basis for D and trimming; V, J and clone size are from that table. This sample has under 300,000 clones, with roughly 89% found just once. The genes are TRBV18 and TRBJ2-1; a possible D gene is TRBD2 (6 bases). Sequencing was carried out using peripheral blood. The clonotype comes from a woman aged 40 to 55 who had recovered from COVID-19. This CDR3 reads CASSLGTPDNEQFF. DNA of the CDR3: TGTGCCAGCTCGCTCGGGACTCCTGACAATGAGCAGTTCTTC.